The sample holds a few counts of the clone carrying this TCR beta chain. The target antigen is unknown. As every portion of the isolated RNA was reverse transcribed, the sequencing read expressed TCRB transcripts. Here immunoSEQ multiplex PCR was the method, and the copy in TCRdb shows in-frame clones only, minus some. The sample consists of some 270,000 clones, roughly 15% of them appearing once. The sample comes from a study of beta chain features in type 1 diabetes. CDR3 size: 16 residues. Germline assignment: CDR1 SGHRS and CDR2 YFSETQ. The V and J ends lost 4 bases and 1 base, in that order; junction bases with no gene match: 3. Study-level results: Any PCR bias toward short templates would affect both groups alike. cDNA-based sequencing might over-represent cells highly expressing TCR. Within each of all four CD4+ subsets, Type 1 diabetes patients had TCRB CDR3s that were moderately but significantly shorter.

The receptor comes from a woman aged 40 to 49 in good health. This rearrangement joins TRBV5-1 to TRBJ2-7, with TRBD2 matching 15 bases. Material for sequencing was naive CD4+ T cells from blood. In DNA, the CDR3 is TGCGCCAGCAGCCCGGGACTAGCGGGGGGTTCCTACGAGCAGTACTTC. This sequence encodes CASSPGLAGGSYEQYF.